This T cell receptor beta chain was identified in a study of cytomegalovirus exposure and HLA in healthy donors. Findings and limits, study-wide: Most of the CMV-associated TCR beta chains (in a later analysis) appeared to be HLA-restricted.

It was with 60 Vbeta and 13 Jbeta primers that the PCR ran. Profiled with immunoSEQ multiplex PCR; TCRdb holds only in-frame clones, not every one. The repertoire consists of fewer than 100,000 clones, with roughly 75% occurring once and the leading ten covering more than 0.6%. The CDR3 is 13 amino acids. Germline loops: CDR1 MDHEN, CDR2 SYDVKM. The V and J ends lost 10 bases and 5 bases, in that order; junction bases with no gene match: 10. Concerning this clone itself: No antigen is known for it.

The sequenced sample was PBMCs. This rearrangement joins TRBV28 to TRBJ2-7; 8 nucleotides match TRBD2. This sequence originates from a woman aged 60-75 years in good health and CMV-seronegative. The CDR3 region is CATGSGSLDEQYF. CDR3 coding DNA: TGTGCCACCGGAAGCGGGAGTCTCGACGAGCAGTACTTC.